These 21 T cell receptor beta chains came from one sample sequenced in a study of T cells in Graves' hyperthyroidism and ophthalmopathy. Amplified regions were TCR beta CDR3 sequences from RNA transcripts. The HTBI primer set was used in a first-round RT-PCR of the TCR CDR3. TCRdb re-derived calls from the multiplex PCR reads in MiXCR, one entry per CDR3 protein. The sample contains around 600,000 distinct CDR3 sequences, more than 14% of which appear only once. Sequenced: blood. The source of these receptors is a woman between 45 and 65 years old with Graves' ophthalmopathy.

This clonotype has a count of ten or more. This chain's CDR3 is CASSLGAHSNQPQHF. DNA of the CDR3: TGTGCCAGCAGCTTAGGGGCCCATAGCAATCAGCCCCAGCATTTT. V is TRBV7-8 and J is TRBJ1-5; D uncertain. Per the germline V gene, CDR1 is SGHVS and CDR2 is FQNEAQ. The CDR3 covers 15 residues. V dropped 1 base and J dropped 0 bases, with 7 bases sitting between them.

The sample holds many counts of this clonotype. The chain carries TRBV14 and TRBJ2-7; TRBD1 matches 7 bases. CDR3 length: 15 amino acids. The V segment lost 1 base and the J segment 7 bases; nucleotides outside the gene matches: 10. CDR1 is SGHDN and CDR2 is FVKESK in the germline V gene. Here the CDR3 DNA reads TGTGCCAGCAGCCAAGGGATTGGGACAGCTCGTGAGCAGTACTTC. Its protein product is CASSQGIGTAREQYF.

This clonotype showed up just a few times. The gene calls are TRBV5-1 and TRBJ1-6; 10 bases line up with TRBD1. CDR3 length: 15 amino acids. Trimming took 4 bases from V and 6 from J; bases not matched to a gene: 4. Germline CDR1 and CDR2: SGHRS and YFSETQ. The CDR3 DNA reads as TGCGCCAGCAGCGAAGGACAGGGGGTTAATTCACCCCTCCACTTT. Encoded protein: CASSEGQGVNSPLHF.

The chain uses TRBV5-6 and TRBJ2-3; D remains unclear. V was trimmed by 1 base and J by 6 bases, leaving 15 bases between them. The CDR3 consists of 15 residues. CDR1 and CDR2 from the germline V gene are SGHDT and YYEEEE. CDR3 coding DNA: TGTGCCAGCAGCTTGTTGCGACCCCGCGGTGATACGCAGTATTTT. Translating it yields CASSLLRPRGDTQYF.

This clonotype occurred many times. The CDR3, as DNA: TGTGCCAGGCAAACTACCGGGACAGGGCGTACCTCGAACACCGGGGAGCTGTTTTTT. Translating gives CARQTTGTGRTSNTGELFF. The V gene is TRBV2, the J gene TRBJ2-2, with 9 bases identical to TRBD1. CDR1 and CDR2 (germline): SNHLY, FYNNEI. V trimming: 9 bases; J trimming: 0 bases; junction bases outside the gene matches: 17. The CDR3 extends over 19 amino acids.

This clonotype was seen more than once but under ten times. The chain carries TRBV19 and TRBJ1-4; the D gene is possibly TRBD1 (6 bases). This CDR3 has 13 amino acids. Germline V gene lookup returns CDR1 LNHDA and CDR2 SQIVND (reference sequence). V lost 1 base and J lost 8, with 8 bases in between. This CDR3 is CASSIGTVEKLFF. CDR3 bases: TGTGCCAGTAGTATAGGGACAGTCGAAAAACTGTTTTTT.

This clonotype was recorded at least ten times. The chain links TRBV29-1 to TRBJ2-3, with 7 bases lining up with TRBD1. The CDR3 length is 14 residues. Germline loops: CDR1 SQVTM, CDR2 ANQGSEA. Trimming took 7 bases from V and 6 from J; bases not matched to a gene: 13. The CDR3 bases are TGCAGCGGCGTTTTACAGGGGAACCCCGATACGCAGTATTTT. Translating gives CSGVLQGNPDTQYF.

The rearrangement links TRBV6-5 to TRBJ1-1; D possibly corresponds to TRBD1 (5 bases). The length of the CDR3 is 15 residues. With 4 bases removed from V and 1 base from J, the gap between germline ends came to 13 bases. Per germline, CDR1 MNHEY and CDR2 SVGAGI. CDR3 sequence reads: CASSFPNGGNTEAFF. In DNA form, the CDR3 reads TGTGCCAGCAGTTTCCCGAACGGGGGGAACACTGAAGCTTTCTTT.

The sample holds a few counts of this clonotype. The CDR3 spells CASSVQGARGNQPQHF. In nucleotides, the CDR3 is TGTGCCAGCAGTGTACAGGGGGCGCGAGGCAATCAGCCCCAGCATTTT. The V gene is TRBV6-1, the J gene TRBJ1-5; 9 nucleotides agree with TRBD1. CDR3 length: 16 residues. The J segment lost 2 bases and the V segment lost 4 bases, leaving 6 bases of the junction unmatched. Per germline, CDR1 MNHNS and CDR2 SASEGT.

The chain combines TRBV11-2 with TRBJ1-1; 7 bases are shared with TRBD1. The CDR3 runs to 17 residues. The V segment lost 5 bases and the J segment 0 bases; nucleotides outside the gene matches: 12. Germline CDR1 SGHAT, CDR2 FQNNGV. Here the CDR3 reads CASSQRQGGKMNTEAFF. As DNA, the CDR3 is TGTGCCAGCAGCCAGAGACAGGGTGGAAAAATGAACACTGAAGCTTTCTTT.

The CDR3, as DNA: TGTGCCAGTAGTTCCAAGACTAGCGAGAGGGTCACTGAGCAGTTCTTC. Translation gives CASSSKTSERVTEQFF. The chain has TRBV19 and TRBJ2-1, with 8 bases matching TRBD2. The CDR3 has 16 amino acids. Germline-derived CDR1 and CDR2 are LNHDA and SQIVND (reference sequence). The V gene end was trimmed by 5 bases and the J gene end by 9 bases; junction bases not matched to a gene: 15.

This clonotype came up a few times. The chain employs TRBV19 and TRBJ2-7, with D possibly being TRBD2 (6 bases). The CDR3 spans 14 residues. Trimming cost V 9 bases and J 4 bases, with 19 bases left between them. CDR1 is LNHDA, CDR2 SQIVND, per germline (reference sequence). The CDR3 protein is CASTGTRNGYEQYF. The CDR3 region has the DNA TGTGCCAGCACCGGGACTCGGAACGGTTACGAGCAGTACTTC.

This clonotype occurred many times. The V call is TRBV2, the J call TRBJ2-7, with D uncertain. The CDR3 runs to 15 residues. V was trimmed by 4 bases and J by 0 bases, leaving 13 bases between them. Germline V gene lookup returns CDR1 SNHLY and CDR2 FYNNEI. CDR3 protein: CASSAVTRSSYEQYF. CDR3 bases: TGTGCCAGCAGTGCAGTGACACGGAGCTCCTACGAGCAGTACTTC.

This clonotype showed up just a few times. This rearrangement joins TRBV6-2 or TRBV6-3 to TRBJ2-7; 7 positions agree with TRBD1. The CDR3 is 17 amino acids. The V gene end was trimmed by 4 bases and the J gene end by 0 bases; junction bases not matched to a gene: 12. Germline CDR1 reads MNHEY; CDR2 reads SVGEGT. DNA of the CDR3: TGTGCCAGCAGTTTTAACCTGGGACAGCTTAGCTCCTACGAGCAGTACTTC. Amino acid sequence: CASSFNLGQLSSYEQYF.

This clonotype was observed a handful of times. V is TRBV7-9 and J is TRBJ1-1; D ambiguous. The V gene's germline CDR1 is SEHNR and CDR2 FQNEAQ (reference sequence). The germline V and J ends were trimmed by 5 bases and 7 bases, with 14 bases remaining between them. The length of the CDR3 is 13 residues. This chain's CDR3 is CASSARVGSEAFF. The CDR3 region has the DNA TGTGCCAGCAGCGCTAGGGTTGGGAGTGAAGCTTTCTTT.

This clonotype was observed at least ten times. One junction end does not reproduce the germline sequence, and a read error may be involved. This chain links TRBV7-9 with TRBJ2-2, with 7 bases that match TRBD2. Germline values: CDR1 SEHNR, CDR2 FQNEAQ (reference sequence). This CDR3 has 15 amino acids. CDR3 region: CASSLTGGRTGELFF. CDR3 DNA: TGCGCCAGCAGCTTGACGGGAGGTCGGACCGGGGAGCTGTTTTTT. The complete variable domain, with remaining parts taken from reference TRBV7-9 and TRBJ2-2, reads DTGVSQNPRHKITKRGQNVTFRCDPISEHNRLYWYRQTLGQGPEFLTYFQNEAQLEKSRLLSDRFSAERPKGSFSTLEIQRTEQGDSAMYLCASSLTGGRTGELFFGEGSRLTVL.

This clonotype was seen many times. V and J are TRBV12-3 or TRBV12-4 and TRBJ1-2; possible D gene TRBD1, 6 bases. V was trimmed by 5 bases and J by 5 bases, leaving 15 bases between them. The CDR3 covers 14 residues. The CDR3 DNA sequence: TGTGCCAGCAGTCCCGGACAGAGGGGGTATGGCTACACCTTC. It translates to CASSPGQRGYGYTF.

The V gene is TRBV6-1, the J gene TRBJ2-5; D gene uncertain. Deletions cut 5 bases from V and 9 bases from J, with 16 bases between. Germline V gene sequence: CDR1 MNHNS, CDR2 SASEGT. CDR3 length: 13 residues. The CDR3 spells CASSSTKLRSQYF. The CDR3 coding sequence is TGTGCCAGCAGTTCCACGAAACTACGATCCCAGTACTTC.

This clonotype was observed at least ten times. V is TRBV12-3 or TRBV12-4 and J is TRBJ1-6; no clear D gene. Trimming removed 2 bases from V and 7 bases from J, with 15 bases in between. The CDR3 loop spans 16 amino acids. The CDR3 is CASSLSAGPGNSPLHF. DNA for the CDR3: TGTGCCAGCAGTTTATCCGCCGGGCCTGGCAATTCACCCCTCCACTTT.

This clonotype was recorded at least ten times. The chain uses TRBV5-1 and TRBJ2-7; 7 bases are a match to TRBD1. Germline CDR1 SGHRS, CDR2 YFSETQ. There are 15 residues in the CDR3. With 2 bases clipped from V and 7 bases from J, the junction kept 12 bases outside the gene matches. DNA for the CDR3: TGCGCCAGCAGCTTAGAAACCGGGACAGTTGGGGAGCAGTACTTC. Protein: CASSLETGTVGEQYF.

This clonotype came up many times. V usage is TRBV29-1 and J usage is TRBJ1-1, with 9 bases lining up with TRBD1. Germline assignment: CDR1 SQVTM and CDR2 ANQGSEA. Trimming cost V 7 bases and J 0 bases; bases outside gene matches: 9. The CDR3 is 15 amino acids. DNA of the CDR3: TGCAGCGGCGGGACAGGGAGGGGGGTGAACACTGAAGCTTTCTTT. Translating gives CSGGTGRGVNTEAFF.